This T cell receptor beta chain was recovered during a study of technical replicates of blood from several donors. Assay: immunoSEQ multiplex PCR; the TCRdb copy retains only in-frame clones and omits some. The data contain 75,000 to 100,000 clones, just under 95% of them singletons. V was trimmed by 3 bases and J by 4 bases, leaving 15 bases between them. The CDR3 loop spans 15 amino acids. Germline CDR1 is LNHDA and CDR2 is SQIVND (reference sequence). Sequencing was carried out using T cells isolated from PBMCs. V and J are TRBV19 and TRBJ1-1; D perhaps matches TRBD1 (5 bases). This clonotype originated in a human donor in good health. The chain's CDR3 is CASSMSRVESTEAFF. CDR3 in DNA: TGTGCCAGTAGTATGTCCAGGGTAGAAAGCACTGAAGCTTTCTTT.